The 27 T cell receptor beta chains given below trace back to one sample, sequenced in a study of blood T cell repertoires in COVID-19. Using immunoSEQ multiplex PCR, the repertoire was profiled, and TCRdb retains in-frame clones only, with some absent. The table lists some 70,000 clones, 89% of them singletons, with around 8.7% in the top ten. Sequenced material: peripheral blood. The receptor source for this set is a man aged 50 or older with active COVID-19.

The V and J genes are TRBV9 and TRBJ2-5; D is perhaps TRBD1 (6 bases). Trimming pared 4 bases from V and 3 bases from J, leaving 7 bases between. Germline V gene lookup returns CDR1 SGDLS and CDR2 YYNGEE. The CDR3 contains 12 residues. The CDR3 is CASSRTEETQYF. In nucleotides, the CDR3 is TGTGCCAGCAGCCGGACAGAAGAGACCCAGTACTTC. The entire variable domain, with the rest obtained from reference TRBV9 and TRBJ2-5, is as follows: DSGVTQTPKHLITATGQRVTLRCSPRSGDLSVYWYQQSLDQGLQFLIQYYNGEERAKGNILERFSAQQFPDLHSELNLSSLELGDSALYFCASSRTEETQYFGPGTRLLVL.

This sequence joins TRBV6-6 and TRBJ1-2; TRBD1 matches 9 bases. Germline V lookup: CDR1 MNHNY, CDR2 SVGAGI (reference sequence). V lost 7 bases to trimming and J lost 2 bases; unmatched junction nucleotides: 5. This CDR3 contains 14 residues. The DNA of the CDR3 is TGTGCCAGCAATCCGACAGGGGGGAACTATGGCTACACCTTC. Protein product: CASNPTGGNYGYTF.

J is TRBJ1-2 and V is TRBV6-5, with D maybe TRBD1 (6 bases). V was pared by 0 bases and J by 4 bases, with 6 bases between. The CDR3 extends over 13 amino acids. Germline CDR1 and CDR2: MNHEY and SVGAGI. The CDR3 coding sequence is TGTGCCAGCAGTTACTCAGGGGGCTATGGCTACACCTTC. It codes for CASSYSGGYGYTF.

The chain joins TRBV5-1 to TRBJ1-1; TRBD1 might be the D (6 bases). The germline V and J ends were trimmed by 1 base and 6 bases, with 19 bases remaining between them. The length of the CDR3 is 16 residues. Germline loops: CDR1 SGHRS, CDR2 YFSETQ. The CDR3 spells CASSLTTGGIGAEAFF. The CDR3 DNA sequence: TGCGCCAGCAGCTTGACGACAGGCGGTATCGGCGCTGAAGCTTTCTTT. The whole variable domain, filled in from reference TRBV5-1 and TRBJ1-1, reads KAGVTQTPRYLIKTRGQQVTLSCSPISGHRSVSWYQQTPGQGLQFLFEYFSETQRNKGNFPGRFSGRQFSNSRSEMNVSTLELGDSALYLCASSLTTGGIGAEAFFGQGTRLTVV.

With regard to this clone: A read error may produce the germline difference seen at one junction end. Distinct nucleotide sequences in the sample also encode this CDR3. V and J are TRBV7-9 and TRBJ2-2, with a tentative D call TRBD2 (5 bases). CDR1 SEHNR and CDR2 FQNEAQ come from the germline V gene (reference sequence). The CDR3 extends over 15 amino acids. The CDR3 region is CASSFDYSNTGELFF. For the CDR3, the DNA is TGTGCCAGCAGCTTCGACTACTCGAACACTGGGGAGCTGTTTTTT.

V gene TRBV5-1 combines with J gene TRBJ1-2; 7 bases are shared with TRBD1. This CDR3 contains 16 residues. Looked up from germline, CDR1 is SGHRS and CDR2 is YFSETQ. J lost 0 bases, V lost 2 bases, and 7 bases had no gene match. The CDR3 loop is CASSFFQGVSNYGYTF. CDR3 sequence (DNA): TGCGCCAGCAGCTTTTTCCAGGGGGTATCTAACTATGGCTACACCTTC.

The V gene is TRBV19, the J gene TRBJ1-5, with 12 bases lining up with TRBD1. Germline V lookup: CDR1 LNHDA, CDR2 SQIVND (reference sequence). J lost 6 bases, V lost 1 base, and 4 bases had no gene match. The CDR3 loop spans 16 amino acids. The CDR3 DNA follows: TGTGCCAGTAGTATAGTCGGGACAGGGGGCATTCAGCCCCAGCATTTT. The encoded protein is CASSIVGTGGIQPQHF.

The chain is built from TRBV7-2 and TRBJ2-3, with TRBD1 as a possible D gene (6 bases). Germline values: CDR1 SGHTA, CDR2 FQGNSA. This CDR3 spans 14 amino acids. The CDR3 DNA is TGTGCTAGTAGTTACGGACAGACGACAGATACGCAGTATTTT. Its protein product is CASSYGQTTDTQYF.

The rearrangement links TRBV5-1 to TRBJ1-2, with D tentatively TRBD1 (6 bases). The CDR3 spans 14 residues. Germline V gene lookup returns CDR1 SGHRS and CDR2 YFSETQ. Trimming removed 4 bases at V and 2 bases at J, with 12 bases between. The CDR3 spells CASSLNTGNYGYTF. The CDR3 bases are TGCGCCAGCAGCCTGAACACAGGGAACTATGGCTACACCTTC.

The rearrangement uses TRBV5-1 and TRBJ1-4; 9 bases line up with TRBD1. V shed 5 bases and J 7 bases; nucleotides not matched to a gene: 9. This CDR3 has 15 amino acids. Germline-derived CDR1 and CDR2 are SGHRS and YFSETQ. This CDR3 reads CASRDGQGSGEKLFF. The CDR3 DNA follows: TGCGCCAGCAGAGACGGACAGGGGAGCGGTGAAAAACTGTTTTTT.

A single count supports this clone. The V call is TRBV4-2, the J call TRBJ1-1, with D possibly matching TRBD1 (5 bases). The germline V gene encodes CDR1 LGHNA and CDR2 YNFKEQ. V lost 4 bases and J lost 0, with 12 bases in between. The length of the CDR3 is 15 residues. CDR3 amino acids: CASSPQTVMNTEAFF. In nucleotides, the CDR3 is TGTGCCAGCAGCCCCCAGACAGTAATGAACACTGAAGCTTTCTTT.

The chain recombines TRBV6-1 with TRBJ1-1; 10 bases line up with TRBD1. Germline V gene sequence: CDR1 MNHNS, CDR2 SASEGT. The CDR3 totals 15 residues. Losses at the gene ends were 3 bases for V and 6 bases for J; bases not matched to a gene: 7. CDR3 in DNA: TGTGCCAGCAGTGAGTGGACAGGGGGTTCATCTGAAGCTTTCTTT. Protein: CASSEWTGGSSEAFF.

The rearrangement links TRBV2 to TRBJ2-2; perhaps TRBD2 as D (6 bases). Germline V gives CDR1 SNHLY, CDR2 FYNNEI. The CDR3 totals 16 residues. The germline V and J ends were trimmed by 2 bases and 2 bases, with 12 bases remaining between them. This CDR3 reads CASSERLARNTGELFF. CDR3 sequence (DNA): TGTGCCAGCAGTGAACGGCTAGCGAGAAACACCGGGGAGCTGTTTTTT.

This chain links TRBV11-2 with TRBJ2-1, with D perhaps TRBD1 (5 bases). Deletions cut 4 bases from V and 4 bases from J, with 8 bases between. There are 13 residues in the CDR3. Germline assignment: CDR1 SGHAT and CDR2 FQNNGV. The CDR3 region has the DNA TGTGCCAGCAGCTACGACAGATACAATGAGCAGTTCTTC. It encodes CASSYDRYNEQFF.

The chain uses TRBV6-5 and TRBJ1-2; D is ambiguous. The germline V gene encodes CDR1 MNHEY and CDR2 SVGAGI. The CDR3 totals 12 residues. V lost 2 bases to trimming and J lost 6 bases, with 7 bases between them. CDR3 nucleotides: TGTGCCAGCAGTTACGACGGAGATGGCTACACCTTC. Its protein product is CASSYDGDGYTF.

This clone was observed once. V is TRBV11-2 and J is TRBJ2-3; D is perhaps TRBD1 (6 bases). The CDR3 runs 14 residues. The V gene lost 1 base and the J gene lost 4 bases, with 9 bases spanning the gap. Germline CDR1 is SGHAT and CDR2 is FQNNGV. This CDR3 is CASSLGGPPDTQYF. The CDR3 nucleotides are TGTGCCAGCAGCTTAGGGGGGCCCCCAGATACGCAGTATTTT.

This clone was detected once. The chain recombines TRBV19 with TRBJ1-2; 10 nucleotides align to TRBD1. The CDR3 totals 15 residues. Germline loops: CDR1 LNHDA, CDR2 SQIVND (reference sequence). Trimming at V came to 6 bases and at J to 6 bases, leaving 10 bases not matched to a gene. CDR3 sequence reads: CASSLGTGVEDGYTF. The CDR3 DNA follows: TGTGCCAGTAGCCTTGGGACAGGGGTGGAGGATGGCTACACCTTC.

The genes are TRBV7-9 and TRBJ1-4; D is unclear. Per germline, CDR1 SEHNR and CDR2 FQNEAQ (reference sequence). V was cut by 7 bases and J by 2 bases, with 32 bases left in between. The CDR3 runs to 21 residues. The CDR3 nucleotides read TGTGCCAGCACCTCAGCAGATCCGGGTCGGAAGAGGGCGAGGACTAATGAAAAACTGTTTTTT. Amino acid sequence: CASTSADPGRKRARTNEKLFF.

This chain joins TRBV19 and TRBJ2-7, with 7 bases matching TRBD1. The CDR3 runs to 14 residues. The V segment lost 3 bases and the J segment 5 bases; nucleotides outside the gene matches: 7. Germline CDR1 reads LNHDA; CDR2 reads SQIVND (reference sequence). The CDR3 DNA reads as TGTGCCAGTAGTATCCAACAGGGGTGGAACGAGCAGTACTTC. Translated, it gives CASSIQQGWNEQYF.

The table lists this clone with a few counts. The rearrangement uses TRBV5-1 and TRBJ2-1; 7 positions match TRBD2. The CDR3 has 16 amino acids. From germline, CDR1 is SGHRS and CDR2 YFSETQ. With 0 bases clipped from V and 2 bases from J, the junction kept 5 bases outside the gene matches. As DNA, the CDR3 is TGCGCCAGCAGCTTGGTGCGGGGGAGTACCTACAATGAGCAGTTCTTC. Encoded protein: CASSLVRGSTYNEQFF.

This rearrangement joins TRBV4-1 to TRBJ2-3, with D possibly being TRBD1 (6 bases). Trimming took 5 bases from V and 8 from J, leaving 17 bases between them. The germline gives CDR1 MGHRA, CDR2 YSYEKL. The length of the CDR3 is 14 residues. The CDR3 is CASSIRFQQGTQYF. The CDR3 nucleotides are TGCGCCAGCAGCATACGTTTTCAACAGGGTACGCAGTATTTT.

The genes are TRBV9 and TRBJ1-2; D is perhaps TRBD1 (5 bases). V gave up 0 bases and J gave up 4 bases, with 10 bases separating them. The CDR3 has 14 amino acids. Germline V gene sequence: CDR1 SGDLS, CDR2 YYNGEE. CDR3 in DNA: TGTGCCAGCAGCGTAGGCGGGGGGTCCTATGGCTACACCTTC. Its translation is CASSVGGGSYGYTF.

The DNA for the CDR3 is TGCGCCAGCAGCTCAGGACTAGCGGGGGGTCAAGAGACCCAGTACTTC. As protein: CASSSGLAGGQETQYF. This rearrangement joins TRBV5-1 to TRBJ2-5; 14 bases match TRBD2. The V and J ends lost 3 bases and 2 bases, in that order; junction bases with no gene match: 3. The CDR3 consists of 16 residues. Germline lookup yields CDR1 SGHRS and CDR2 YFSETQ. Supplemented by reference TRBV5-1 and TRBJ2-5, the full variable domain reads KAGVTQTPRYLIKTRGQQVTLSCSPISGHRSVSWYQQTPGQGLQFLFEYFSETQRNKGNFPGRFSGRQFSNSRSEMNVSTLELGDSALYLCASSSGLAGGQETQYFGPGTRLLVL.

The chain recombines TRBV5-5 with TRBJ2-1; D may be TRBD2 (6 bases). The V end was cut by 4 bases, the J end by 6 bases, with 11 bases between. Germline CDR1 SGHKS, CDR2 YYEKEE (reference sequence). This CDR3 has 13 residues. CDR3 DNA: TGTGCCAGCAGCCCAGGGACTTTCAATGAGCAGTTCTTC. This sequence encodes CASSPGTFNEQFF.

The gene calls are TRBV19 and TRBJ2-7, with D uncertain. This CDR3 contains 13 residues. The germline CDR1 and CDR2 sequences are LNHDA and SQIVND (reference sequence). Trimming stripped 3 bases from V and 2 bases from J, with 8 bases between. This CDR3 is CASSIRYPYEQYF. The CDR3 bases are TGTGCCAGTAGTATCCGGTACCCCTACGAGCAGTACTTC. Together with reference TRBV19 and TRBJ2-7, the CDR3 gives the full variable domain: DGGITQSPKYLFRKEGQNVTLSCEQNLNHDAMYWYRQDPGQGLRLIYYSQIVNDFQKGDIAEGYSVSREKKESFPLTVTSAQKNPTAFYLCASSIRYPYEQYFGPGTRLTVT.

The V and J genes are TRBV6-5 and TRBJ2-7; 8 positions match TRBD2. This CDR3 contains 15 residues. V was pared by 6 bases and J by 4 bases, with 11 bases of the junction left unmatched. CDR1 MNHEY and CDR2 SVGAGI come from the germline V gene. In DNA, the CDR3 is TGTGCCAGCAGGGGACTGGCGGGGGGAAGATACGAGCAGTACTTC. Translating it yields CASRGLAGGRYEQYF.

The chain combines TRBV6-5 with TRBJ2-5, with TRBD2 identical over 8 bases. Germline V gene lookup returns CDR1 MNHEY and CDR2 SVGAGI. Trimming removed 6 bases from V and 2 bases from J; junction bases left unmatched: 8. CDR3 length: 15 amino acids. CDR3 region: CASRDRGGPQETQYF. The DNA for the CDR3 is TGTGCCAGCAGGGACCGGGGGGGGCCTCAAGAGACCCAGTACTTC.